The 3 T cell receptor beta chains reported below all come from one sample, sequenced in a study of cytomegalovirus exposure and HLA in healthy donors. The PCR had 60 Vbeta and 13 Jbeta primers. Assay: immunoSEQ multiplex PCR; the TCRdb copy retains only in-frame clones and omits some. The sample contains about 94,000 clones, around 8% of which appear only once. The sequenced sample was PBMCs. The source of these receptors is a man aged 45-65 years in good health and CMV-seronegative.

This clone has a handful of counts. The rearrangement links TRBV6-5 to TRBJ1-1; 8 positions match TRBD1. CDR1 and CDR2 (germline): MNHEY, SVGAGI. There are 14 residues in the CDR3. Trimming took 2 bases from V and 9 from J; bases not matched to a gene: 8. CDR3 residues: CASSYGRTGRQAFF. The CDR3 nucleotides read TGTGCCAGCAGTTACGGTAGGACAGGGCGGCAAGCTTTCTTT.

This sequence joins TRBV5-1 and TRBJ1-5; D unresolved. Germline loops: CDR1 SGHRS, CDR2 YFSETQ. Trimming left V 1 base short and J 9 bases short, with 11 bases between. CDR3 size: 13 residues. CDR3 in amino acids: CASSLTGRRPQHF. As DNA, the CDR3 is TGCGCCAGCAGCTTGACGGGGAGACGGCCCCAGCATTTT.

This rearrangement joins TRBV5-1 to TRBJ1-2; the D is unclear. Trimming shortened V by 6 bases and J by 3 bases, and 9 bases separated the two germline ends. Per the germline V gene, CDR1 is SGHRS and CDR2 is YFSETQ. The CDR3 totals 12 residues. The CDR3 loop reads CASTGSDYGYTF. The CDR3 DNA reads TGCGCCAGCACGGGGTCGGACTATGGCTACACCTTC.